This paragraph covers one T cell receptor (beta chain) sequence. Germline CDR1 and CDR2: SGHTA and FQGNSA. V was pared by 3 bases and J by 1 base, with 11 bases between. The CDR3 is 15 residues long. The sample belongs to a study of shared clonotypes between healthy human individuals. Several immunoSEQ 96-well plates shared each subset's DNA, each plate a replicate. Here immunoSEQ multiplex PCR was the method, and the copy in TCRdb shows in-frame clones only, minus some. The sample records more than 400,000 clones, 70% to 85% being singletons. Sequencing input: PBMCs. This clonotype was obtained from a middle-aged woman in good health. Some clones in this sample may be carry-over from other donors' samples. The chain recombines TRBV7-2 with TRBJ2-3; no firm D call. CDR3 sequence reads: CASSLVTGGTDTQYF. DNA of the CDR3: TGTGCCAGCAGCTTGGTGACGGGCGGCACAGATACGCAGTATTTT.